This TCR beta chain was sequenced during a study of blood T cell repertoires in COVID-19. Study-wide background: Specimens from acute and convalescent COVID-19 originated in the United States, Italy and Spain. Sample material is recorded as cDNA or gDNA derived from T cells, B-cell-depleted T cells, or PBMCs.

Under the authors' procedure: Amplification with reference gene primers provided the estimates of nucleated cell counts. Sequenced by immunoSEQ multiplex PCR; TCRdb stores in-frame clones only, minus some. V, J and clone size reflect that table, while D and trimming were determined from the DNA. The data show under 200,000 clones, with around 87% seen just once and roughly 0.58% held by the top ten. The CDR3 runs 15 residues. Germline V lookup: CDR1 SNHLY, CDR2 FYNNEI. The germline V and J ends were trimmed by 2 bases and 1 base, with 12 bases remaining between them. Patients at the Seattle site were enrolled during active infection and followed longitudinally. This clone came up a few times.

V gene TRBV2 combines with J gene TRBJ2-7; D gene uncertain. This sequence originates from a man aged 60 to 69 with COVID-19, enrolled during active disease. The sample taken for sequencing was peripheral blood. The CDR3 region is CASSERLLVSYEQYF. CDR3 DNA sequence: TGTGCCAGCAGTGAACGCCTGCTAGTGTCCTACGAGCAGTACTTC.